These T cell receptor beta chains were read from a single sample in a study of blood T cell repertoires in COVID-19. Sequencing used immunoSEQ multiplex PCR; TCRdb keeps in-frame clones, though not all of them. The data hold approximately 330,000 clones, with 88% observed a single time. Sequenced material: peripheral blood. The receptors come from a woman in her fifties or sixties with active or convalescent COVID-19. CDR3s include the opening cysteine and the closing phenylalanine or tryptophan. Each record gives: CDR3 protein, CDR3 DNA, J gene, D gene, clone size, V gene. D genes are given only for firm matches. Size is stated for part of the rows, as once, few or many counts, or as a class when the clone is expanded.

cdr3_aa: CASSIVPYTEAFF; cdr3_nt: TGTGCCAGCAGCATAGTTCCATACACTGAAGCTTTCTTT; j_call: TRBJ1-1; d_call: NA; clone_size: NA; v_call: TRBV7-2
cdr3_aa: CSVGTGFSEAFF; cdr3_nt: TGCAGCGTAGGCACAGGGTTCTCTGAAGCTTTCTTT; j_call: TRBJ1-1; d_call: NA; clone_size: NA; v_call: TRBV29-1
cdr3_aa: CASSLGSNEAYNEQFF; cdr3_nt: TGTGCCAGCAGCTTAGGTTCCAATGAAGCTTACAATGAGCAGTTCTTC; j_call: TRBJ2-1; d_call: NA; clone_size: NA; v_call: TRBV11-3
cdr3_aa: CASSPGQGYGYTF; cdr3_nt: TGTGCCAGCAGCCCGGGACAGGGATATGGCTACACCTTC; j_call: TRBJ1-2; d_call: TRBD1; clone_size: NA; v_call: TRBV7-3
cdr3_aa: CASSQSGTGGRETQYF; cdr3_nt: TGCGCCAGCAGCCAATCCGGGACAGGGGGCCGAGAGACCCAGTACTTC; j_call: TRBJ2-5; d_call: TRBD1; clone_size: NA; v_call: TRBV4-3
cdr3_aa: CASSLPTGGSNQPQHF; cdr3_nt: TGTGCCAGCAGTTTGCCGACAGGGGGCAGCAATCAGCCCCAGCATTTT; j_call: TRBJ1-5; d_call: TRBD1; clone_size: NA; v_call: TRBV6-2/TRBV6-3
cdr3_aa: CSVTSGDMGGTQYF; cdr3_nt: TGCAGCGTGACTAGCGGGGATATGGGTGGGACCCAGTACTTC; j_call: TRBJ2-5; d_call: TRBD2; clone_size: few; v_call: TRBV29-1
cdr3_aa: CASSFSLDTQYF; cdr3_nt: TGTGCCAGCAGCTTTAGTCTGGATACGCAGTATTTT; j_call: TRBJ2-3; d_call: NA; clone_size: NA; v_call: TRBV13
cdr3_aa: CASRDRGRNTEAFF; cdr3_nt: TGTGCCAGCAGGGACAGGGGGCGCAACACTGAAGCTTTCTTT; j_call: TRBJ1-1; d_call: TRBD1; clone_size: NA; v_call: TRBV6-5
cdr3_aa: CASSVQDVPVRGRGYTF; cdr3_nt: TGTGCCAGCAGCGTTCAGGACGTTCCGGTGCGGGGCCGAGGCTACACCTTC; j_call: TRBJ1-2; d_call: NA; clone_size: NA; v_call: TRBV9
cdr3_aa: CASSLGAGGLEQFF; cdr3_nt: TGTGCCAGCAGCTTAGGAGCGGGAGGACTTGAGCAGTTCTTC; j_call: TRBJ2-1; d_call: TRBD2; clone_size: NA; v_call: TRBV7-9
cdr3_aa: CASSPLLAGDREQFF; cdr3_nt: TGTGCCAGCAGTCCCCTACTAGCGGGAGATCGTGAGCAGTTCTTC; j_call: TRBJ2-1; d_call: TRBD2; clone_size: NA; v_call: TRBV27
cdr3_aa: CASSEKMDRGNTEAFF; cdr3_nt: TGTGCCAGCAGTGAGAAAATGGACAGAGGGAACACTGAAGCTTTCTTT; j_call: TRBJ1-1; d_call: NA; clone_size: NA; v_call: TRBV6-2/TRBV6-3
cdr3_aa: CASTPKFTGGGYTF; cdr3_nt: TGTGCCAGCACACCAAAATTCACAGGGGGTGGCTACACCTTC; j_call: TRBJ1-2; d_call: TRBD1; clone_size: NA; v_call: TRBV5-4
cdr3_aa: CATSDPGYATIPNYGYTF; cdr3_nt: TGTGCCACCAGTGATCCGGGATACGCAACCATCCCCAACTATGGCTACACCTTC; j_call: TRBJ1-2; d_call: NA; clone_size: NA; v_call: TRBV24-1
cdr3_aa: CASSQAQGAGSYEQYF; cdr3_nt: TGTGCCAGCAGCCAAGCCCAGGGAGCGGGGTCCTACGAGCAGTACTTC; j_call: TRBJ2-7; d_call: TRBD2; clone_size: NA; v_call: TRBV4-2
cdr3_aa: CASRGPPTGNTIYF; cdr3_nt: TGTGCCAGTAGGGGGCCTCCGACTGGAAACACCATATATTTT; j_call: TRBJ1-3; d_call: NA; clone_size: NA; v_call: TRBV19
cdr3_aa: CASSTDRRRTEAFF; cdr3_nt: TGTGCCAGTAGTACGGACAGGCGGAGGACTGAAGCTTTCTTT; j_call: TRBJ1-1; d_call: TRBD1; clone_size: NA; v_call: TRBV19
cdr3_aa: CASSLGGWARDTAYNEQFF; cdr3_nt: TGTGCCAGCAGCTTAGGGGGTTGGGCTCGGGACACTGCCTACAATGAGCAGTTCTTC; j_call: TRBJ2-1; d_call: NA; clone_size: NA; v_call: TRBV7-9